Listed here are 16 T cell receptor beta chains from one sample, sequenced in a study of shared clonotypes between healthy human individuals. The method was immunoSEQ multiplex PCR; TCRdb's version includes in-frame clones alone and lacks a portion of them. The sample shows 950,000 to 1,100,000 clones, approximately 68% of them seen only once. Specimen: memory CD4+ T cells sorted from blood. As to subset: CD45RA-negative fraction. The receptors originated from a man aged 18-30 years in good health.

The chain combines TRBV4-2 with TRBJ2-6, with D unresolved. Germline V gene lookup returns CDR1 LGHNA and CDR2 YNFKEQ. Trimming stripped 10 bases from V and 0 bases from J, with 13 bases between. The CDR3 is 15 residues long. CDR3 residues: CATSRLDSGANVLTF. CDR3 nucleotide sequence: TGTGCCACCAGTAGATTGGACTCTGGGGCCAACGTCCTGACTTTC.

The chain combines TRBV27 with TRBJ2-3; D uncertain. Germline V CDR1 and CDR2: MNHEY, SMNVEV (reference sequence). CDR3 length equals 14 residues. Trimming took off 6 bases at V and 5 bases at J, with 15 bases between the two ends. CDR3 in amino acids: CASRWLERQDTQYF. In DNA, the CDR3 is TGTGCCAGCAGATGGTTAGAGAGACAAGATACGCAGTATTTT.

V gene TRBV6-6 combines with J gene TRBJ1-1; maybe TRBD1 (5 bases). There are 14 residues in the CDR3. CDR1 and CDR2 from the germline V gene are MNHNY and SVGAGI (reference sequence). V was shortened by 2 bases and J by 4 bases, with 11 bases between the two germline ends. The chain's CDR3 is CASSYGRASTEAFF. CDR3 DNA sequence: TGTGCCAGCAGTTACGGCAGGGCCTCCACTGAAGCTTTCTTT.

CDR3: CASSAPGQGYTEAFF. DNA for the CDR3: TGCGCCAGCAGCGCGCCGGGACAGGGTTACACTGAAGCTTTCTTT. The chain carries TRBV5-1 and TRBJ1-1; 9 positions match TRBD1. Germline V gene data show CDR1 as SGHRS and CDR2 as YFSETQ. There are 15 residues in the CDR3. J was trimmed by 3 bases and V by 4 bases; bases with no gene match: 7.

This chain uses TRBV28 with TRBJ2-3, with unresolved D. Trimming pared 1 base from V and 4 bases from J, leaving 9 bases between. Germline CDR1 and CDR2: MDHEN and SYDVKM. There are 14 residues in the CDR3. CDR3 residues: CASSLSNVPDTQYF. CDR3 nucleotide sequence: TGTGCCAGCAGTTTATCGAACGTCCCAGATACGCAGTATTTT.

The chain has TRBV28 and TRBJ2-7; D is perhaps TRBD1 or TRBD2 (6 bases each). V lost 4 bases and J 3 bases, leaving 16 bases between the germline ends. The CDR3 is made up of 15 amino acids. Germline V gives CDR1 MDHEN, CDR2 SYDVKM. In nucleotides, the CDR3 is TGTGCCAGCAGTTCCAGACAAGGGGGGTACTACGAGCAGTACTTC. Protein product: CASSSRQGGYYEQYF.

The V call is TRBV5-4, the J call TRBJ1-2, with TRBD1 matching over 9 bases. CDR1 is SGHNT, CDR2 YYREEE, per germline (reference sequence). V trimming: 1 base; J trimming: 3 bases; junction bases outside the gene matches: 4. The CDR3 covers 15 residues. The CDR3, as DNA: TGTGCCAGCAGCTTGAGAACAGGGGGCGACTATGGCTACACCTTC. Protein sequence: CASSLRTGGDYGYTF.

This chain connects TRBV5-5 to TRBJ2-7, with 7 bases lining up with TRBD1. Looked up from germline, CDR1 is SGHKS and CDR2 is YYEKEE (reference sequence). The CDR3 has 18 amino acids. The V and J ends lost 0 bases and 5 bases, in that order; junction bases with no gene match: 17. CDR3 loop: CASSLAGLVRGLDNEQYF. The CDR3 nucleotides are TGTGCCAGCAGCTTGGCCGGGTTGGTGAGGGGGCTGGATAACGAGCAGTACTTC.

This chain connects TRBV5-6 to TRBJ1-6, with TRBD1 matching 10 bases. Germline V gene lookup returns CDR1 SGHDT and CDR2 YYEEEE. With V trimmed by 4 bases and J by 7 bases, 8 bases remained unmatched. This CDR3 is 16 amino acids long. CDR3 sequence: CASSQPTTGGNSPLHF. DNA for the CDR3: TGTGCCAGCAGCCAACCGACGACAGGGGGCAATTCACCCCTCCACTTT.

The J gene is TRBJ2-2, the V gene TRBV12-5; D might be TRBD1 (5 bases). The V end lost 0 bases, the J end lost 2 bases, and 19 bases lay between the germline ends. Looked up from germline, CDR1 is LGHNT and CDR2 is FRNRAP. The CDR3 contains 19 residues. The CDR3: CASGLVTLGRVANTGELFF. In nucleotides, the CDR3 is TGTGCTAGTGGTTTGGTAACCCTGGGCAGGGTCGCAAACACCGGGGAGCTGTTTTTT. Full variable domain (rest looked up from reference TRBV12-5 and TRBJ2-2): DARVTQTPRHKVTEMGQEVTMRCQPILGHNTVFWYRQTMMQGLELLAYFRNRAPLDDSGMPKDRFSAEMPDATLATLKIQPSEPRDSAVYFCASGLVTLGRVANTGELFFGEGSRLTVL.

The V and J genes are TRBV5-1 and TRBJ2-7, with TRBD1 matching 10 bases. The CDR3 totals 15 residues. The V segment lost 4 bases and the J segment 3 bases; nucleotides outside the gene matches: 7. Germline V gene sequence: CDR1 SGHRS, CDR2 YFSETQ. CDR3 sequence (DNA): TGCGCCAGCAGCCGGGACAGGGGAAGTTACTACGAGCAGTACTTC. It yields the protein CASSRDRGSYYEQYF.

This chain uses TRBV6-1 with TRBJ1-2; a possible D gene is TRBD1 (5 bases). There are 14 residues in the CDR3. Germline V gene sequence: CDR1 MNHNS, CDR2 SASEGT. The germline V and J ends were trimmed by 7 bases and 6 bases, with 18 bases remaining between them. Written as DNA, the CDR3 is TGTGCCAGCATGGCGTGGGGGGAGACTGATGGCTACACCTTC. The encoded protein is CASMAWGETDGYTF.

To note about this clone: One end of the junction does not line up with germline, which may come from a read error. The chain joins TRBV4-3 to TRBJ2-2, with D tentatively TRBD2 (5 bases). The CDR3 extends over 16 amino acids. CDR1 is LGHNA, CDR2 YSLEER, per germline. The CDR3: CASSQDLRENPGELFF. The CDR3 DNA sequence: TGCGCCAGCAGCCAAGATTTGAGGGAGAACCCCGGGGAGCTGTTTTTT.

The rearrangement joins TRBV14 to TRBJ2-7, with D uncertain. Germline V gene lookup returns CDR1 SGHDN and CDR2 FVKESK. Trimming cost V 3 bases and J 0 bases, with 6 bases left between them. The CDR3 consists of 13 residues. CDR3 residues: CASSQASSYEQYF. The CDR3 DNA sequence: TGTGCCAGCAGCCAGGCAAGCTCCTACGAGCAGTACTTC.

This clone turned up a few times. The chain links TRBV7-2 to TRBJ2-3, with D possibly matching TRBD1 (5 bases). The V gene lost 5 bases and the J gene lost 4 bases, with 13 bases spanning the gap. Germline-derived CDR1 and CDR2 are SGHTA and FQGNSA. The CDR3 has 14 amino acids. The CDR3 DNA reads as TGTGCCAGCAGCGCTCCTTACAGGCCAGATACGCAGTATTTT. Translating it yields CASSAPYRPDTQYF.

V is TRBV4-3 and J is TRBJ2-3; D uncertain. V gave up 4 bases and J gave up 3 bases, with 20 bases separating them. The CDR3 is made up of 17 amino acids. Germline V gives CDR1 LGHNA, CDR2 YSLEER. The CDR3 region is CASSPPRRSRPTDTQYF. CDR3 DNA: TGCGCCAGCAGCCCCCCCCGGCGCTCGAGGCCAACAGATACGCAGTATTTT.